The clone carrying this TCR beta chain came up once. The sample is drawn from a study of blood T cell repertoires in COVID-19. Turning to the study itself: Collection of acute and convalescent COVID-19 samples took place in the United States, Italy and Spain.

In germline, CDR1 is SGHRS, CDR2 YFSETQ. Trimming removed 0 bases from V and 2 bases from J, with 12 bases in between. This CDR3 spans 17 amino acids. Per the original data handling: Amplifying reference gene primers gave estimates of nucleated cell counts. Data came from immunoSEQ multiplex PCR; TCRdb stores just in-frame clones and leaves some out. The V and J calls and the clone size are those of that table, but D and trimming were determined from the DNA. The repertoire holds fewer than 200,000 clones, with roughly 87% as singletons. Sequenced input: peripheral blood. The sequence derives from a woman between 45 and 65 years old with acute or convalescent COVID-19. The chain employs TRBV5-1 and TRBJ2-6; tentative D call: TRBD1 (5 bases). CDR3 bases: TGCGCCAGCAGCTTGGCAGGGAAAATTGCTGGGGCCAACGTCCTGACTTTC. Protein product: CASSLAGKIAGANVLTF.